This entry lists 12 T cell receptor beta chains sequenced from one sample in a study of blood T cell repertoires in COVID-19. TCRdb keeps only in-frame clones here, not all; method: immunoSEQ multiplex PCR. The sample comprises a few hundred thousand clones, approximately 90% of which are singletons, and 2.5% to 3% rests with the top ten. Sequencing input: peripheral blood. The receptor source for this set is a woman aged 25 to 45 with active or convalescent COVID-19.

In its sample, this clone was seen a few times. The V and J genes are TRBV5-4 and TRBJ2-1; 9 bases map to TRBD1. The V gene's germline CDR1 is SGHNT and CDR2 YYREEE (reference sequence). This CDR3 region has 14 residues. The junction had 9 bases not matched to a gene; V was cut back by 6 bases and J by 8 bases. The CDR3 loop reads CASTGTGYVDEQFF. In nucleotides, the CDR3 is TGTGCCAGCACCGGGACAGGGTATGTGGATGAGCAGTTCTTC.

The rearrangement links TRBV19 to TRBJ1-6, with 9 positions matching TRBD1. V dropped 3 bases and J dropped 10; count of bases not matched to a gene: 7. The CDR3 covers 15 residues. CDR1 is LNHDA and CDR2 is SQIVND in the germline V gene (reference sequence). CDR3 DNA: TGTGCCAGTAGTATGGGAACAGGGGGCGGATCACCCCTCCACTTT. Translating it yields CASSMGTGGGSPLHF.

The chain links TRBV6-5 to TRBJ1-1, with D tentatively TRBD1 (5 bases). Germline CDR1 is MNHEY and CDR2 is SVGAGI. CDR3 size: 11 residues. Trimming left V 6 bases short and J 4 bases short, with 6 bases between. This CDR3 is CASSQGTEAFF. The DNA for the CDR3 is TGTGCCAGCAGCCAGGGCACTGAAGCTTTCTTT.

The chain links TRBV9 to TRBJ2-7; the match to TRBD2 covers 12 bases. Germline lookup yields CDR1 SGDLS and CDR2 YYNGEE. CDR3 length equals 15 residues. V dropped 2 bases and J dropped 4; count of bases not matched to a gene: 4. The CDR3 reads CASSVASGGAYEQYF. The CDR3 region has the DNA TGTGCCAGCAGCGTGGCTAGCGGGGGGGCTTACGAGCAGTACTTC.

The chain joins TRBV6-1 to TRBJ1-3; D call uncertain. This CDR3 spans 16 amino acids. V was shortened by 1 base and J by 0 bases, with 10 bases between the two germline ends. The germline CDR1 and CDR2 sequences are MNHNS and SASEGT. The CDR3 sequence is CASSEVGGGSGNTIYF. The CDR3 DNA follows: TGTGCCAGCAGTGAAGTCGGCGGAGGCTCTGGAAACACCATATATTTT.

The rearrangement uses TRBV27 and TRBJ2-3, with 8 bases lining up with TRBD1. The CDR3 loop spans 18 amino acids. Germline trimming cut 3 bases from V and 0 bases from J; bases unmatched to any gene: 11. CDR1 and CDR2 from the germline V gene are MNHEY and SMNVEV (reference sequence). CDR3: CASSFRAGGFGSTDTQYF. The CDR3 DNA sequence: TGTGCCAGCAGTTTCAGGGCAGGGGGCTTCGGGAGCACAGATACGCAGTATTTT.

The chain couples TRBV25-1 to TRBJ1-4; TRBD1 is a possible D gene (5 bases). V was pared by 6 bases and J by 6 bases, with 11 bases between. The CDR3 spans 13 residues. CDR1 and CDR2 (germline): MGHDK, SYGVNS. CDR3 DNA sequence: TGTGCCAGCAGCGGGCGGGGGTATGAAAAACTGTTTTTT. This translates into CASSGRGYEKLFF. Full variable domain (remainder filled in from reference TRBV25-1 and TRBJ1-4): EADIYQTPRYLVIGTGKKITLECSQTMGHDKMYWYQQDPGMELHLIHYSYGVNSTEKGDLSSESTVSRIRTEHFPLTLESARPSHTSQYLCASSGRGYEKLFFGSGTQLSVL.

The V gene is TRBV20-1, the J gene TRBJ1-1; TRBD1 aligns across 8 bases. CDR1 DFQATT and CDR2 SNEGSKA come from the germline V gene (reference sequence). The CDR3 covers 14 residues. The ends lost 3 bases at V and 8 bases at J; junction bases unmatched: 11. The CDR3 sequence is CSASKAGGAREAFF. The CDR3 DNA reads as TGCAGTGCTAGTAAGGCAGGGGGCGCGCGGGAAGCTTTCTTT.

This clone showed up just a few times. This chain links TRBV19 with TRBJ2-2, with 7 nucleotides matching TRBD1. Germline trimming cut 7 bases from V and 6 bases from J; bases unmatched to any gene: 8. The germline V gene has CDR1 LNHDA and CDR2 SQIVND (reference sequence). The CDR3 runs 14 residues. CDR3 in DNA: TGTGCCAGTAAACCACAGGGGAAGCCCGGGGAGCTGTTTTTT. Protein: CASKPQGKPGELFF.

The V call is TRBV11-3, the J call TRBJ1-1; D is possibly TRBD1 (6 bases). Trimming took 4 bases from V and 3 from J, leaving 9 bases between them. The CDR3 is made up of 13 amino acids. CDR1 is SGHNT, CDR2 YENEEA, per germline. CDR3 DNA sequence: TGTGCCAGCAGCTCTTCAGGGGACACTGAAGCTTTCTTT. Its translation is CASSSSGDTEAFF.

This clone was observed a few times. The chain couples TRBV30 to TRBJ1-5; TRBD1 might be the D (5 bases). This CDR3 has 14 residues. Trimming removed 4 bases from V and 0 bases from J, with 10 bases in between. Germline V gene sequence: CDR1 GTSNPN, CDR2 SVGIG (reference sequence). The DNA for the CDR3 is TGTGCCTGGAATGGCAGGGATAGCAATCAGCCCCAGCATTTT. Protein sequence: CAWNGRDSNQPQHF.

The chain joins TRBV6-4 to TRBJ1-1; maybe TRBD1 (6 bases). CDR3 length equals 15 residues. V lost 3 bases, J lost 5 bases, and 16 bases lay in between. Looked up from germline, CDR1 is MRHNA and CDR2 is SNTAGT. This chain's CDR3 is CASSESGGRLTEAFF. The CDR3 DNA sequence: TGTGCCAGCAGTGAGTCCGGGGGGCGGTTAACTGAAGCTTTCTTT.